Shown below are 14 T cell receptor beta chains from a single sample sequenced in a study of T cell changes during pregnancy in multiple sclerosis. Measured with immunoSEQ multiplex PCR; TCRdb has only the in-frame clones, and not every one. The sample shows about 35,000 clones, roughly 90% of them seen only once. The material sequenced was peripheral blood, taken in the third trimester of pregnancy. The receptor set was obtained from a female donor in good health, enrolled as a control in a pregnancy study.

The chain recombines TRBV27 with TRBJ2-3, with D unresolved. Germline V gene data show CDR1 as MNHEY and CDR2 as SMNVEV (reference sequence). Trimming left V 3 bases short and J 1 base short, with 11 bases between. The CDR3 totals 15 residues. For the CDR3, the DNA is TGTGCCAGCAGTTTTGTTTTTGGAGGCACAGATACGCAGTATTTT. This gives the protein CASSFVFGGTDTQYF.

CDR3 in DNA: TGTGCCAGTAGTATAGATGGCCCTCAGCCCCAGCATTTT. Residues: CASSIDGPQPQHF. J is TRBJ1-5 and V is TRBV19; D ambiguous. V was trimmed by 0 bases and J by 6 bases, leaving 6 bases between them. In germline, CDR1 is LNHDA, CDR2 SQIVND (reference sequence). There are 13 residues in the CDR3.

This clone occurred once. The gene calls are TRBV4-2 and TRBJ2-7; D call uncertain. Germline V gene lookup returns CDR1 LGHNA and CDR2 YNFKEQ. The CDR3 is 13 residues long. V dropped 4 bases and J dropped 4 bases, with 11 bases sitting between them. The CDR3 sequence: CASSLQTGYEQYF. The CDR3 DNA sequence: TGTGCCAGCAGCCTCCAGACTGGGTACGAGCAGTACTTC.

V usage is TRBV13 and J usage is TRBJ1-3; D gene uncertain. The CDR3 sequence is 15 residues long. Germline values: CDR1 PRHDT, CDR2 FYEKMQ (reference sequence). The V end lost 8 bases, the J end lost 1 base, and 15 bases lay between the germline ends. The CDR3 loop is CASGELPGSGNTIYF. DNA for the CDR3: TGTGCCAGCGGGGAGCTACCCGGGTCTGGAAACACCATATATTTT.

The chain recombines TRBV7-2 with TRBJ1-1, with TRBD1 as a possible D gene (6 bases). V dropped 5 bases and J dropped 4 bases, with 11 bases sitting between them. In germline, CDR1 is SGHTA, CDR2 FQGNSA. The CDR3 totals 13 residues. CDR3 sequence: CASSAQGFTEAFF. In DNA, the CDR3 is TGTGCCAGCAGCGCACAGGGTTTCACTGAAGCTTTCTTT. The variable domain in full, completed from reference TRBV7-2 and TRBJ1-1, reads GAGVSQSPSNKVTEKGKDVELRCDPISGHTALYWYRQSLGQGLEFLIYFQGNSAPDKSGLPSDRFSAERTGGSVSTLTIQRTQQEDSAVYLCASSAQGFTEAFFGQGTRLTVV.

This CDR3 reads CASSLPDRSGANVLTF. The CDR3 DNA follows: TGTGCCAGCAGTTTACCCGACAGATCCGGGGCCAACGTCCTGACTTTC. J is TRBJ2-6 and V is TRBV28, with D perhaps matching TRBD1 (5 bases). Trimming took off 2 bases at V and 4 bases at J, with 12 bases between the two ends. Germline lookup yields CDR1 MDHEN and CDR2 SYDVKM. This CDR3 spans 16 amino acids.

This clone was seen a single time. This sequence joins TRBV9 and TRBJ1-2, with 11 bases fitting TRBD1. The CDR3 is 14 residues long. V dropped 0 bases and J dropped 14; count of bases not matched to a gene: 9. Germline-derived CDR1 and CDR2 are SGDLS and YYNGEE. In DNA, the CDR3 is TGTGCCAGCAGCGTAGACATAACCGGACAGGGGGCGACCTTC. Residues: CASSVDITGQGATF.

The chain combines TRBV9 with TRBJ2-3, with 8 bases identical to TRBD1. The CDR3 loop spans 15 amino acids. J was trimmed by 0 bases and V by 1 base; bases with no gene match: 1. The germline V gene has CDR1 SGDLS and CDR2 YYNGEE. CDR3 in amino acids: CASSVWDRSTDTQYF. The CDR3 DNA follows: TGTGCCAGCAGCGTATGGGACAGGAGCACAGATACGCAGTATTTT. The full variable domain, with the rest looked up from reference TRBV9 and TRBJ2-3, is DSGVTQTPKHLITATGQRVTLRCSPRSGDLSVYWYQQSLDQGLQFLIQYYNGEERAKGNILERFSAQQFPDLHSELNLSSLELGDSALYFCASSVWDRSTDTQYFGPGTRLTVL.

The rearrangement links TRBV2 to TRBJ2-5, with a tentative D call TRBD1 (5 bases). CDR1 and CDR2 from the germline V gene are SNHLY and FYNNEI. This CDR3 has 12 residues. The DNA for the CDR3 is TGTGCGGGGCGGCGATTCGGGGAGACCCAGTACTTC. It specifies CAGRRFGETQYF. The variable domain in full, completed from reference TRBV2 and TRBJ2-5, reads EPEVTQTPSHQVTQMGQEVILRCVPISNHLYFYWYRQILGQKVEFLVSFYNNEISEKSEIFDDQFSVERPDGSNFTLKIRSTKLEDSAMYFCAGRRFGETQYFGPGTRLLVL.

The rearrangement links TRBV19 to TRBJ1-1; a weak D match, TRBD1 (5 bases). V was cut by 3 bases and J by 6 bases, with 8 bases left in between. The CDR3 sequence is 12 residues long. Germline V gives CDR1 LNHDA, CDR2 SQIVND (reference sequence). This chain's CDR3 is CASSMGGAEAFF. The DNA of the CDR3 is TGTGCCAGTAGTATGGGGGGAGCTGAAGCTTTCTTT.

J is TRBJ1-2 and V is TRBV18; D call uncertain. CDR3 size: 15 residues. V lost 3 bases and J 4 bases, leaving 15 bases between the germline ends. Per germline, CDR1 KGHSH and CDR2 LQKENI. The CDR3 reads CASSPSTKESYGYTF. The CDR3 DNA follows: TGTGCCAGCTCACCTTCGACCAAGGAGAGCTATGGCTACACCTTC.

Concerning this clone: The sample has other DNA sequences that encode this CDR3 too. The chain joins TRBV5-6 to TRBJ2-7; tentative D call: TRBD1 (5 bases). The ends were cut back, 0 bases at V and 0 bases at J, with 16 bases in the middle. Germline CDR1 reads SGHDT; CDR2 reads YYEEEE. There are 17 residues in the CDR3. The CDR3 spells CASSLAGTGSSSYEQYF. CDR3 DNA sequence: TGTGCCAGCAGCTTGGCCGGAACAGGTTCCAGCTCCTACGAGCAGTACTTC.

This clone was detected once. This chain connects TRBV19 to TRBJ1-2; TRBD1 agrees at 7 bases. The CDR3 has 11 residues. The germline CDR1 and CDR2 sequences are LNHDA and SQIVND (reference sequence). V dropped 9 bases and J dropped 4; count of bases not matched to a gene: 2. The CDR3 is CASGTAYGYTF. DNA of the CDR3: TGTGCCAGCGGGACAGCCTATGGCTACACCTTC.

The V and J genes are TRBV9 and TRBJ2-7; TRBD1 matches 7 bases. The CDR3 covers 14 residues. CDR1 is SGDLS and CDR2 is YYNGEE in the germline V gene. Trimming took 4 bases from V and 2 from J; bases not matched to a gene: 6. The CDR3 sequence is CASSLGQEAYEQYF. The CDR3 bases are TGTGCCAGCAGCTTAGGACAGGAGGCCTACGAGCAGTACTTC.